The 31 T cell receptor beta chains below come from one sample, sequenced in a study of blood T cell repertoires in COVID-19. Repertoires were generated with immunoSEQ multiplex PCR, while TCRdb's copy carries only in-frame clones and drops some. The sample holds about 180,000 clones; around four fifths are singletons and the top ten take 15% to 20%. The sample consisted of PBMCs or T cells enriched from blood (not recorded which). The receptor set was obtained from a woman aged 50 to 60 who had recovered from COVID-19.

The V call is TRBV6-5, the J call TRBJ2-7; D possibly corresponds to TRBD2 (5 bases). V shed 6 bases and J shed 0 bases, with 12 bases lying between them. Germline CDR1 is MNHEY and CDR2 is SVGAGI. The CDR3 is 14 amino acids. In DNA, the CDR3 is TGTGCCAGCAGGGCACAAGGGAGCTCCTACGAGCAGTACTTC. This gives the protein CASRAQGSSYEQYF.

This clone came up once. The chain combines TRBV12-3 or TRBV12-4 with TRBJ2-1, with D perhaps matching TRBD2 (6 bases). The V and J ends lost 5 bases and 6 bases respectively, with 8 bases between them. The CDR3 is 12 residues long. The CDR3 DNA is TGTGCCAGCAGTACGACTAGCAATGAGCAGTTCTTC. Translated: CASSTTSNEQFF.

V gene TRBV7-9 combines with J gene TRBJ1-4; tentatively, D is TRBD1 (5 bases). The CDR3 loop spans 16 amino acids. V dropped 1 base and J dropped 8 bases, with 17 bases sitting between them. Looked up from germline, CDR1 is SEHNR and CDR2 is FQNEAQ (reference sequence). CDR3 DNA sequence: TGTGCCAGCAGCTTAGGGGTTGGGAGGGACTGGGAAAAACTGTTTTTT. This encodes CASSLGVGRDWEKLFF.

This clone was found many times. The V call is TRBV6-5, the J call TRBJ2-1, with 8 nucleotides matching TRBD2. Germline V gene sequence: CDR1 MNHEY, CDR2 SVGAGI. Trimming took 4 bases from V and 3 from J; bases not matched to a gene: 8. This CDR3 is built from 16 residues. The CDR3 loop is CASSSPGAGGYNEQFF. The CDR3 region has the DNA TGTGCCAGCAGTTCACCGGGGGCGGGAGGCTACAATGAGCAGTTCTTC.

The gene calls are TRBV5-1 and TRBJ2-5, with D perhaps TRBD2 (5 bases). Germline V gives CDR1 SGHRS, CDR2 YFSETQ. This CDR3 spans 15 amino acids. Trimming removed 0 bases at V and 5 bases at J, with 14 bases between. In DNA form, the CDR3 reads TGCGCCAGCAGCTTGGCCGCTCCTAGCTTTGAGACCCAGTACTTC. Amino acid sequence: CASSLAAPSFETQYF.

This chain connects TRBV30 to TRBJ1-4; TRBD1 matches 7 bases. The V and J ends lost 5 bases and 7 bases, in that order; junction bases with no gene match: 7. The CDR3 runs 13 residues. Germline loops: CDR1 GTSNPN, CDR2 SVGIG (reference sequence). The CDR3 sequence is CAWAPRTGEKLFF. CDR3 sequence (DNA): TGTGCCTGGGCCCCCCGGACAGGTGAAAAACTGTTTTTT.

The genes are TRBV4-1 and TRBJ1-1; weak D call: TRBD1 (6 bases). The CDR3 extends over 12 amino acids. The V and J ends lost 4 bases and 11 bases respectively, with 14 bases between them. Germline V gives CDR1 MGHRA, CDR2 YSYEKL. CDR3 in DNA: TGCGCCAGCAGCCTACAAGGGGGGGACGCTTTCTTT. As protein: CASSLQGGDAFF.

V gene TRBV6-5 combines with J gene TRBJ1-2; 7 bases fit TRBD1. The V gene end was trimmed by 5 bases and the J gene end by 8 bases; junction bases not matched to a gene: 8. Germline V gene sequence: CDR1 MNHEY, CDR2 SVGAGI. The CDR3 has 13 amino acids. CDR3 residues: CASSLQGPGGYTF. For the CDR3, the DNA is TGTGCCAGCAGTCTACAGGGGCCTGGAGGCTACACCTTC.

The chain employs TRBV7-9 and TRBJ1-2; D is uncertain. Deletions cut 4 bases from V and 8 bases from J, with 17 bases between. The CDR3 runs 14 residues. Germline V gives CDR1 SEHNR, CDR2 FQNEAQ (reference sequence). The CDR3 DNA reads TGTGCCAGCAGCTCGAGGGCCACGCCTTTCGGCTACACCTTC. It translates to CASSSRATPFGYTF.

The chain has TRBV2 and TRBJ2-5; 8 positions agree with TRBD2. Unmatched junction bases numbered 9, after V lost 7 bases and J lost 5 bases. The V gene's germline CDR1 is SNHLY and CDR2 FYNNEI. CDR3 size: 14 residues. The CDR3 sequence: CASNAGGPGETQYF. CDR3 nucleotides: TGTGCCAGCAACGCGGGAGGTCCAGGGGAGACCCAGTACTTC. Using reference TRBV2 and TRBJ2-5 for the parts outside the CDR3, the full variable domain is EPEVTQTPSHQVTQMGQEVILRCVPISNHLYFYWYRQILGQKVEFLVSFYNNEISEKSEIFDDQFSVERPDGSNFTLKIRSTKLEDSAMYFCASNAGGPGETQYFGPGTRLLVL.

This clone was seen a few times. V is TRBV7-9 and J is TRBJ2-1, with 10 bases matching TRBD2. Germline assignment: CDR1 SEHNR and CDR2 FQNEAQ (reference sequence). V lost 4 bases, J lost 2 bases, and 14 bases stayed unmatched. This CDR3 is built from 19 residues. CDR3 sequence: CASSSSGTSAYLTYNEQFF. Written as DNA, the CDR3 is TGTGCCAGCAGCTCGTCCGGGACTAGCGCTTATTTAACCTACAATGAGCAGTTCTTC. The full variable domain, in which reference TRBV7-9 and TRBJ2-1 provide the parts outside the CDR3, is DTGVSQNPRHKITKRGQNVTFRCDPISEHNRLYWYRQTLGQGPEFLTYFQNEAQLEKSRLLSDRFSAERPKGSFSTLEIQRTEQGDSAMYLCASSSSGTSAYLTYNEQFFGPGTRLTVL.

The chain has TRBV5-8 and TRBJ2-1; 14 bases line up with TRBD2. J was trimmed by 5 bases and V by 0 bases; bases with no gene match: 13. CDR3 size: 20 residues. CDR1 SGHTS and CDR2 YDEGEE come from the germline V gene. The CDR3 DNA is TGTGCCAGCAGCTTGGGCCTGACTAGCGGGAGGGTAACCTTTAACAATGAGCAGTTCTTC. Encoded protein: CASSLGLTSGRVTFNNEQFF.

The chain joins TRBV7-6 to TRBJ2-4; D might be TRBD2 (5 bases). Germline values: CDR1 SGHVS, CDR2 FNYEAQ. The ends were cut back, 3 bases at V and 0 bases at J, with 15 bases in the middle. CDR3 length: 17 residues. CDR3 coding DNA: TGTGCCAGCAGCTTTGGGAGCGGAACACTAGCCAAAAACATTCAGTACTTC. Protein: CASSFGSGTLAKNIQYF.

This clone was observed many times. The rearrangement links TRBV27 to TRBJ1-1; possibly TRBD1 for D (5 bases). V lost 3 bases and J 3 bases, leaving 14 bases between the germline ends. CDR3 length: 15 amino acids. Germline loops: CDR1 MNHEY, CDR2 SMNVEV (reference sequence). The CDR3 sequence: CASSLFWYRHTEAFF. Here the CDR3 DNA reads TGTGCCAGCAGTTTGTTTTGGTACAGGCACACTGAAGCTTTCTTT.

This clone occurred once. The V gene is TRBV24-1, the J gene TRBJ2-5; TRBD2 aligns across 14 bases. CDR1 and CDR2 (germline): KGHDR, SFDVKD. V was clipped by 4 bases and J by 5 bases; unmatched bases: 5. CDR3 size: 16 residues. CDR3 sequence: CATSEGGLAGVETQYF. CDR3 DNA: TGTGCCACCAGTGAGGGGGGACTAGCGGGAGTCGAGACCCAGTACTTC.

The V and J genes are TRBV7-9 and TRBJ2-4; TRBD2 aligns across 8 bases. V shed 0 bases and J 7 bases; nucleotides not matched to a gene: 2. The germline gives CDR1 SEHNR, CDR2 FQNEAQ (reference sequence). The CDR3 spans 14 residues. The CDR3 spells CASSLASGDNIQYF. The DNA for the CDR3 is TGTGCCAGCAGCTTAGCTAGCGGGGACAACATTCAGTACTTC.

This clone occurred many times. This chain connects TRBV2 to TRBJ1-3; TRBD1 agrees at 7 bases. J gave up 0 bases and V 9 bases, and 8 bases lay outside the gene matches. Per the germline V gene, CDR1 is SNHLY and CDR2 is FYNNEI. This CDR3 comprises 15 residues. CDR3 in DNA: TGTGCCAGTACGACAGGGTGGACCTCTGGAAACACCATATATTTT. Protein sequence: CASTTGWTSGNTIYF.

The J gene is TRBJ1-2, the V gene TRBV6-5; D remains unclear. Germline V gene data show CDR1 as MNHEY and CDR2 as SVGAGI. Trimming pared 5 bases from V and 4 bases from J, leaving 14 bases between. The CDR3 is 14 residues long. CDR3 DNA: TGTGCCAGCAGTAACAGTGCCTCCACCTATGGCTACACCTTC. It yields the protein CASSNSASTYGYTF.

V is TRBV18 and J is TRBJ2-2; TRBD1 might be the D (5 bases). Germline V gene lookup returns CDR1 KGHSH and CDR2 LQKENI. The CDR3 contains 15 residues. The V end lost 1 base, the J end lost 4 bases, and 10 bases lay between the germline ends. CDR3 coding DNA: TGTGCCAGCTCACCACTCGGACAAACCACCGGGGAGCTGTTTTTT. It yields the protein CASSPLGQTTGELFF.

The CDR3 region is CASSLGGTGNNSPLHF. The CDR3 DNA follows: TGCGCCAGCAGCTTGGGCGGGACAGGGAATAATTCACCCCTCCACTTT. The V and J genes are TRBV5-1 and TRBJ1-6; 9 bases agree with TRBD1. Trimming cost V 0 bases and J 5 bases; bases outside gene matches: 3. CDR1 and CDR2 (germline): SGHRS, YFSETQ. The CDR3 spans 16 residues.

This chain uses TRBV28 with TRBJ1-1, with a possible D match to TRBD1 (6 bases). Deletions cut 4 bases from V and 1 base from J, with 16 bases between. Per the germline V gene, CDR1 is MDHEN and CDR2 is SYDVKM. CDR3 length equals 16 residues. The CDR3 bases are TGTGCCAGCAGTTCCCAGGGGTGGGGGAAGAACACTGAAGCTTTCTTT. Translated, it gives CASSSQGWGKNTEAFF.

This clone was seen ten or more times. This rearrangement joins TRBV6-2 or TRBV6-3 to TRBJ2-5; 7 positions agree with TRBD1. CDR1 is MNHEY and CDR2 is SVGEGT in the germline V gene. This CDR3 has 20 amino acids. V lost 2 bases, J lost 4 bases, and 22 bases stayed unmatched. This CDR3 reads CASSYPSDSSTRGGLETQYF. The DNA of the CDR3 is TGTGCCAGCAGTTACCCGTCTGACTCAAGCACTAGAGGGGGCCTAGAGACCCAGTACTTC.

Ten or more counts support this clone. The chain is built from TRBV6-5 and TRBJ1-6; unclear D gene. The ends were cut back, 0 bases at V and 8 bases at J, with 8 bases in the middle. Germline V gene lookup returns CDR1 MNHEY and CDR2 SVGAGI. The CDR3 runs to 14 residues. CDR3 region: CASSYSSSDSPLHF. The CDR3 DNA sequence: TGTGCCAGCAGTTACTCGTCATCGGATTCACCCCTCCACTTT.

This chain links TRBV2 with TRBJ2-5; 7 positions match TRBD2. The CDR3 loop spans 13 amino acids. Germline CDR1 is SNHLY and CDR2 is FYNNEI. J was trimmed by 4 bases and V by 5 bases; bases with no gene match: 4. CDR3 DNA sequence: TGTGCCAGCAGTATGCGGGAGACAGAGACCCAGTACTTC. Its protein product is CASSMRETETQYF.

This clone has only a few counts. The chain couples TRBV5-5 to TRBJ2-7; D gene ambiguous. CDR3 length: 15 residues. The V gene's germline CDR1 is SGHKS and CDR2 YYEKEE (reference sequence). The V gene lost 2 bases and the J gene lost 5 bases, with 17 bases spanning the gap. CDR3 in DNA: TGTGCCAGCAGCTTCAACCCCGACAACTCGGACGAGCAGTACTTC. It encodes CASSFNPDNSDEQYF.

The table lists this clone with a count of one. V gene TRBV19 combines with J gene TRBJ1-5; D not certain. CDR1 is LNHDA, CDR2 SQIVND, per germline (reference sequence). Trimming removed 5 bases at V and 5 bases at J, with 10 bases between. The CDR3 has 13 residues. The CDR3 here is CASSWAGDQPQHF. In DNA, the CDR3 is TGTGCCAGTAGTTGGGCTGGCGATCAGCCCCAGCATTTT.

The chain couples TRBV28 to TRBJ2-2, with 9 bases fitting TRBD2. The CDR3 contains 15 residues. Per germline, CDR1 MDHEN and CDR2 SYDVKM. V shed 1 base and J 4 bases; nucleotides not matched to a gene: 1. The CDR3 protein is CASSLYSGSTGELFF. The CDR3 DNA reads as TGTGCCAGCAGTTTATATAGCGGGAGCACCGGGGAGCTGTTTTTT. Full variable domain (remainder filled in from reference TRBV28 and TRBJ2-2): DVKVTQSSRYLVKRTGEKVFLECVQDMDHENMFWYRQDPGLGLRLIYFSYDVKMKEKGDIPEGYSVSREKKERFSLILESASTNQTSMYLCASSLYSGSTGELFFGEGSRLTVL.

CDR3 loop: CASSSLREAQNIQYF. Here the CDR3 DNA reads TGTGCCAGCAGCTCGCTAAGGGAGGCGCAAAACATTCAGTACTTC. The genes are TRBV5-8 and TRBJ2-4; weak D call: TRBD2 (6 bases). V was shortened by 3 bases and J by 5 bases, with 15 bases between the two germline ends. Per the germline V gene, CDR1 is SGHTS and CDR2 is YDEGEE. This CDR3 is built from 15 residues.

This clone was found a few times. The CDR3 coding sequence is TGTGCCAGCAGTTTAGGACAGGGGAACTATGGCTACACCTTC. Its translation is CASSLGQGNYGYTF. V and J are TRBV28 and TRBJ1-2, with 9 bases lining up with TRBD1. Germline V lookup: CDR1 MDHEN, CDR2 SYDVKM. J lost 2 bases, V lost 2 bases, and 0 bases had no gene match. This CDR3 has 14 residues.

The V call is TRBV11-1, the J call TRBJ2-1; the D gene is possibly TRBD1 (6 bases). This CDR3 has 16 residues. V gave up 4 bases and J gave up 0 bases, with 13 bases separating them. Germline CDR1 SGHAT, CDR2 FQDESV (reference sequence). The CDR3 region is CASSSQGFSSYNEQFF. In DNA, the CDR3 is TGTGCCAGCAGCTCCCAGGGGTTTAGCTCCTACAATGAGCAGTTCTTC.

This clone was seen a single time. The chain employs TRBV2 and TRBJ2-2, with 14 bases lining up with TRBD2. This CDR3 has 15 residues. Germline V gives CDR1 SNHLY, CDR2 FYNNEI. Losses at the gene ends were 6 bases for V and 5 bases for J; bases not matched to a gene: 2. The CDR3 here is CASRGLAGGTGELFF. CDR3 DNA sequence: TGTGCCAGCAGAGGACTAGCGGGAGGAACCGGGGAGCTGTTTTTT.